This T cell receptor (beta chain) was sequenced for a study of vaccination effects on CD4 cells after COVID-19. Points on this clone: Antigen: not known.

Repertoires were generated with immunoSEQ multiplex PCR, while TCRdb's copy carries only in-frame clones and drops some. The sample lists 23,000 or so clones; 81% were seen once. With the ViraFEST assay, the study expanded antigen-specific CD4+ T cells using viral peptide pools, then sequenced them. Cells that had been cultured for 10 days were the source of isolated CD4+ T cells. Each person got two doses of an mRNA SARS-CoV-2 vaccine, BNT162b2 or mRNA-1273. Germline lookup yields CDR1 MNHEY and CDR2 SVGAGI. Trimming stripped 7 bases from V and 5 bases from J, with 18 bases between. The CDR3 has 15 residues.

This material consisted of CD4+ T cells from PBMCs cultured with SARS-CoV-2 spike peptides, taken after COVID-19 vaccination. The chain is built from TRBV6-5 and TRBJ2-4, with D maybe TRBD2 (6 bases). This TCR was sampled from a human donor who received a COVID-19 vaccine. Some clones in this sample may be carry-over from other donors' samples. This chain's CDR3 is CASTPYTGGENIQYF. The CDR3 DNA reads TGTGCCAGCACCCCTTATACAGGAGGGGAAAACATTCAGTACTTC.